This T cell receptor beta chain was profiled in a study of identifying expanded T cells in peripheral blood. Study-wide results and limits: Clone count variance between approximately two-week samples rose with total template count.

Of note for this clone: Its cognate antigen is unknown.

Method: immunoSEQ multiplex PCR; TCRdb's copy keeps in-frame clones and lacks some. The table includes around 99,000 clones, about 88% detected once. The sequence derives from a person aged 18 to 75 in good health. Material: blood.

In DNA, the CDR3 is TGTGCCAGCAGCTTAGACCAGCCCACAGATACGCAGTATTTT. Amino acids: CASSLDQPTDTQYF. The rearrangement joins TRBV11-2 to TRBJ2-3; D is unresolved. The germline V and J ends were trimmed by 0 bases and 2 bases, with 6 bases remaining between them. The germline V gene encodes CDR1 SGHAT and CDR2 FQNNGV. This CDR3 contains 14 residues. Supplemented by reference TRBV11-2 and TRBJ2-3, the full variable domain reads EAGVAQSPRYKIIEKRQSVAFWCNPISGHATLYWYQQILGQGPKLLIQFQNNGVVDDSQLPKDRFSAERLKGVDSTLKIQPAKLEDSAVYLCASSLDQPTDTQYFGPGTRLTVL.